This T cell receptor (beta chain) came from a study of prognosis after radiotherapy for stage I lung cancer. Overall study: Stereotactic body radiotherapy was never combined with concurrent therapy in any patient.

At each of two time points, around 6 milliliters of venous blood were taken. Broader study findings: Medians of around 10,000 versus 6,900 showed unique TCR clone counts falling after stereotactic body radiation therapy. The authors did not determine whether the expanded TCR clones were tumor-specific.

This clonotype is medium-sized. Its antigen remains unknown. J gave up 7 bases and V 6 bases, and 5 bases lay outside the gene matches. The V gene's germline CDR1 is GTSNPN and CDR2 SVGIG (reference sequence). This CDR3 region has 11 residues. Multiplex PCR, run in two rounds, amplified TCR beta CDR3 from genomic DNA. Initially, in first-round PCR, primers specific to each TRBV and TRBJ gene were used. TCRdb re-called the multiplex PCR reads with MiXCR, one entry per CDR3 protein. The table shows approximately 20,000 distinct CDR3 sequences, with around 26% occurring only once. This specimen was PBMCs, taken before or after stereotactic body radiation therapy (not recorded which). This sequence originates from a donor aged 50 or older with non-small cell lung cancer. V gene TRBV30 combines with J gene TRBJ1-2; TRBD1 matches at 7 bases. CDR3 coding DNA: TGTGCCTGCCGACAGGGTTCTGGCTACACCTTC. Protein sequence: CACRQGSGYTF.